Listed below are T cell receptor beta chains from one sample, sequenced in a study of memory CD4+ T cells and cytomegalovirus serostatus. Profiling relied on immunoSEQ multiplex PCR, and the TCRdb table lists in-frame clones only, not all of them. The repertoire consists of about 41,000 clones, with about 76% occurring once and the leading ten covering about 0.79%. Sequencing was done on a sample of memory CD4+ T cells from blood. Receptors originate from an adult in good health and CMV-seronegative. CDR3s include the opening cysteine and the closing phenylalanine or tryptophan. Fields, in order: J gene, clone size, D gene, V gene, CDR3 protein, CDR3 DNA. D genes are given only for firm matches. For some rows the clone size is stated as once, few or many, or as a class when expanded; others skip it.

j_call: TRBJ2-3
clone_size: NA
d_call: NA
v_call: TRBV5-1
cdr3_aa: CASWTTGTDTQYF
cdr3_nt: TGCGCCAGCTGGACGACGGGGACAGATACGCAGTATTTT

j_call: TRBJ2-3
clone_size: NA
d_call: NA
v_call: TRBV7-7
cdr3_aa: CASSFTRGDTQYF
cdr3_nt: TGTGCTAGCAGCTTCACCCGAGGGGATACGCAGTATTTT

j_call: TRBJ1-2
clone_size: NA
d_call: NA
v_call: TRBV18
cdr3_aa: CASSPLKDEGYTF
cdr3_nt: TGTGCCAGCTCACCTTTGAAGGACGAGGGCTACACCTTC

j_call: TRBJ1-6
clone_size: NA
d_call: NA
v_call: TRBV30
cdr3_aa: CAWSVSENSGLHF
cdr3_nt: TGTGCCTGGAGTGTATCGGAGAACTCCGGGCTCCACTTT

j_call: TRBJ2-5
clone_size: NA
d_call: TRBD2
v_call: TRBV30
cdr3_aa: CAWKGLSLETQYF
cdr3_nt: TGTGCCTGGAAGGGACTATCACTAGAGACCCAGTACTTC

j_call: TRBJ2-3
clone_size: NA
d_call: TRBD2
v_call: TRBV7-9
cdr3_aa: CAIQPGTSFTDTQYF
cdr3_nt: TGTGCCATCCAGCCCGGGACTAGTTTCACAGATACGCAGTATTTT

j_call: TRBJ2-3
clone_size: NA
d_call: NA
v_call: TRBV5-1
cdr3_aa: CASRGGTSTDTQYF
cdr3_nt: TGCGCCAGCCGAGGGGGAACCAGCACAGATACGCAGTATTTT

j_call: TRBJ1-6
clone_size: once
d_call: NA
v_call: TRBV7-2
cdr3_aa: CASRSHSSPLHF
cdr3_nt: TGTGCCAGCAGGTCGCATTCGTCACCCCTCCACTTT

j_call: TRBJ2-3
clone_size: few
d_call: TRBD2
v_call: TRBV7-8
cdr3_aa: CASTGGVLGTDTQYF
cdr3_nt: TGTGCCAGCACGGGAGGGGTCCTAGGCACAGATACGCAGTATTTT

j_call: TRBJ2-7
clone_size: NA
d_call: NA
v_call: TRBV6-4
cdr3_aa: CASSDQQGLPCEQYF
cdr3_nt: TGTGCCAGCAGTGACCAACAGGGATTACCTTGCGAGCAGTACTTC

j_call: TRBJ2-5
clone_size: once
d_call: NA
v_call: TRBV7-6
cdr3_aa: CASSNYGETQYF
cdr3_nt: TGTGCCAGCAGTAACTACGGGGAGACCCAGTACTTC

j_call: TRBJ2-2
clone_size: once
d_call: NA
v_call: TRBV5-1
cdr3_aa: CASSPVGVATGELFF
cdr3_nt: TGCGCCAGCTCCCCTGTCGGGGTGGCAACCGGGGAGCTGTTTTTT

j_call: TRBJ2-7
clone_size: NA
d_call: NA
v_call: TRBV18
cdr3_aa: CASSPDYSSYEQYF
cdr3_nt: TGTGCCAGCTCACCGGACTATTCCTCCTACGAGCAGTACTTC

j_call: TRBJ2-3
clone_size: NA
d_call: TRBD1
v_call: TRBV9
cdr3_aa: CASSPKTGGEGDTQYF
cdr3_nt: TGTGCCAGCAGCCCGAAGACAGGGGGCGAAGGGGATACGCAGTATTTT

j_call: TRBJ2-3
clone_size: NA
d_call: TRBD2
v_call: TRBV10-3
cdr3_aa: CAIRPGLAGERTDTQYF
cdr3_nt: TGTGCCATCAGACCGGGACTAGCGGGGGAAAGGACAGATACGCAGTATTTT

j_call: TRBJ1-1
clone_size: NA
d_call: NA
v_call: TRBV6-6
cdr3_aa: CASSRVMDTEAFF
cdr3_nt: TGTGCCAGCAGCAGGGTTATGGACACTGAAGCTTTCTTT

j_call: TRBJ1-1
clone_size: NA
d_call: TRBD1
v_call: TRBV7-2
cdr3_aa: CASSEQGEAFF
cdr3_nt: TGTGCCAGCAGTGAACAGGGGGAAGCTTTCTTT

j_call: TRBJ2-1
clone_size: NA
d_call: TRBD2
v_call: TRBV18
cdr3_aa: CASSFTSGGSYNEQFF
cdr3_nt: TGTGCCAGCTCATTTACTAGCGGGGGATCCTACAATGAGCAGTTCTTC

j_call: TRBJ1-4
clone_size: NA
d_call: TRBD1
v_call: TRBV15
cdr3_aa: CATSRNRGEKLFF
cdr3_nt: TGTGCCACCAGCAGGAACAGGGGTGAAAAACTGTTTTTT

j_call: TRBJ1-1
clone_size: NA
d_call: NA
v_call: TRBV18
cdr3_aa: CASSPAGTSTEAFF
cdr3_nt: TGTGCCAGCTCACCAGCGGGTACATCCACTGAAGCTTTCTTT

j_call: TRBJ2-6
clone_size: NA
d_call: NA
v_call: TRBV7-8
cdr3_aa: CASSLGRGYDSGANVLTF
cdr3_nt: TGTGCCAGCAGCTTAGGGAGGGGATACGACTCTGGGGCCAACGTCCTGACTTTC

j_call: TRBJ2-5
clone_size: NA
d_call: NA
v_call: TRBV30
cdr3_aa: CAWSDGSQETQYF
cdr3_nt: TGTGCCTGGAGTGATGGCTCTCAAGAGACCCAGTACTTC

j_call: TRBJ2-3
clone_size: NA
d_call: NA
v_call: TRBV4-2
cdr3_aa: CASSPAAGLPTDTQYF
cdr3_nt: TGTGCCAGCAGCCCGGCCGCAGGACTACCCACAGATACGCAGTATTTT

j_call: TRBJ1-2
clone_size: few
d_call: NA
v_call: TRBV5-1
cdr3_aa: CASSLGSGYSGYTF
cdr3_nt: TGCGCCAGCAGCTTGGGGTCAGGGTATTCTGGCTACACCTTC

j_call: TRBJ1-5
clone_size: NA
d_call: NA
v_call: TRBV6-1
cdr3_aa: CASSEARGYNQPQHF
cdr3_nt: TGTGCCAGCAGTGAAGCGAGGGGATACAATCAGCCCCAGCATTTT

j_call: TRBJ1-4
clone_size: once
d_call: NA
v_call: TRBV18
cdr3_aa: CASSPPGVGGEKLFF
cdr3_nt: TGTGCCAGCTCACCACCAGGAGTGGGCGGTGAAAAACTGTTTTTT

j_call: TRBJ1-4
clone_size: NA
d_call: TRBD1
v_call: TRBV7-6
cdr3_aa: CASSPQGEKLFF
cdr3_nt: TGTGCCAGCAGCCCACAGGGGGAAAAACTGTTTTTT

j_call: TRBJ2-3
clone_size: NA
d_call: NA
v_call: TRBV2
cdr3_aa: CASRRGGETDTQYF
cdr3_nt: TGTGCCAGCAGGAGGGGGGGTGAGACAGATACGCAGTATTTT

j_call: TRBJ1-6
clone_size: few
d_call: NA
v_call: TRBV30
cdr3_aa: CAGTPGQFLGSPLHF
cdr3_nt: TGTGCCGGGACTCCAGGACAGTTTTTGGGGTCACCCCTCCACTTT

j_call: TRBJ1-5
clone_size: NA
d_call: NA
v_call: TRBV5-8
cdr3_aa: CASQKLTGSNQPQHF
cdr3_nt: TGTGCCAGCCAAAAACTTACAGGATCCAATCAGCCCCAGCATTTT

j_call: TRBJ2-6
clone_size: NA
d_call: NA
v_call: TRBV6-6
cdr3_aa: CASSLRQSGANVLTF
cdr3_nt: TGTGCCAGCAGTTTGCGACAATCTGGGGCCAACGTCCTGACTTTC

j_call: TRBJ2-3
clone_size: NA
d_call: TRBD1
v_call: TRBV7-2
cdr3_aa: CASSPRRDRHTDTQYF
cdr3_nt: TGTGCCAGCAGCCCCCGCCGGGACAGGCACACAGATACGCAGTATTTT

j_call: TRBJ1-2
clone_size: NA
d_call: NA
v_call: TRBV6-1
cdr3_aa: CASSEVGLYGYTF
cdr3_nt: TGTGCCAGCAGTGAAGTAGGTCTCTATGGCTACACCTTC

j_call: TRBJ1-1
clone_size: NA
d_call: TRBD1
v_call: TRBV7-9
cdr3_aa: CASSLVGQGIGTEAFF
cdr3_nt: TGTGCCAGCAGCTTGGTCGGACAGGGGATCGGCACTGAAGCTTTCTTT

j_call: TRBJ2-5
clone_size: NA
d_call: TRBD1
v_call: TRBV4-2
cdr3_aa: CASSPLDRGRGETQYF
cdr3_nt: TGTGCCAGCAGCCCGCTTGACAGGGGACGGGGGGAGACCCAGTACTTC

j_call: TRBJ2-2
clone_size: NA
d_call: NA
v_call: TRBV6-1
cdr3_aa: CAGAASLNTGELFF
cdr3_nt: TGTGCCGGAGCAGCGAGCCTAAACACCGGGGAGCTGTTTTTT

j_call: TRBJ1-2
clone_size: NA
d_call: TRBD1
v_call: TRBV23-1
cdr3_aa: CASRPGQGRTNYGYTF
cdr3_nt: TGCGCCAGCCGACCGGGACAGGGACGAACTAACTATGGCTACACCTTC

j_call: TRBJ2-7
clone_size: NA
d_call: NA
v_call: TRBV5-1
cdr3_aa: CASSLMASGPYEQYF
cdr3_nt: TGCGCCAGCAGCTTGATGGCATCGGGGCCCTACGAGCAGTACTTC

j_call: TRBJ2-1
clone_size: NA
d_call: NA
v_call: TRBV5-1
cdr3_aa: CASFDPGDLGQFF
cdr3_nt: TGCGCCAGCTTCGACCCCGGGGATTTAGGGCAGTTCTTC

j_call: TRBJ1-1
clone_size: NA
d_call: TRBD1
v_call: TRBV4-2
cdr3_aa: CASSLRDRGFTEAFF
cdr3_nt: TGTGCCAGCAGCCTCCGGGACAGGGGGTTTACTGAAGCTTTCTTT

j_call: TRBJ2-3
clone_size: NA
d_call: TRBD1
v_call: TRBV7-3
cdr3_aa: CASSLIGQGGSTDTQYF
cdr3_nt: TGTGCCAGCAGCTTAATCGGACAGGGTGGGAGCACAGATACGCAGTATTTT

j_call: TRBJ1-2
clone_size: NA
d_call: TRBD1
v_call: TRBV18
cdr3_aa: CASSKQGENYGYTF
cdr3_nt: TGTGCCAGCTCAAAACAGGGGGAAAACTATGGCTACACCTTC

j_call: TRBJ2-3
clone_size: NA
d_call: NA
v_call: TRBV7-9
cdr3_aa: CASSLWDGGDTQYF
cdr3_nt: TGTGCCAGCAGCTTATGGGACGGGGGAGATACGCAGTATTTT

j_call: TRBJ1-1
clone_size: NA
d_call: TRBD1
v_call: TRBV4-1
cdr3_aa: CASSQDRTGGTEAFF
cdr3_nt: TGCGCCAGCAGCCAAGATAGGACAGGGGGAACTGAAGCTTTCTTT

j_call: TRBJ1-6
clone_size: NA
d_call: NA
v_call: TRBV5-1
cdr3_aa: CASSLGVGGSPLHF
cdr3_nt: TGCGCCAGCAGCTTGGGGGTCGGGGGGTCACCCCTCCACTTT

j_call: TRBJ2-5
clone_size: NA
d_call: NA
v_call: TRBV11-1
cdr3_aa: CASSTLEGGNEETQYF
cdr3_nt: TGTGCCAGCAGCACCTTAGAAGGGGGAAATGAAGAGACCCAGTACTTC

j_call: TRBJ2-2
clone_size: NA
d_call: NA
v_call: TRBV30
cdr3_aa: CAWSLQAGELFF
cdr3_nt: TGTGCCTGGAGTCTGCAGGCCGGGGAGCTGTTTTTT

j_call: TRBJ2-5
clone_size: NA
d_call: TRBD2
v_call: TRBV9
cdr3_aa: CASSVAAGGPETQYF
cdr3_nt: TGTGCCAGCAGCGTAGCAGCGGGGGGGCCTGAGACCCAGTACTTC

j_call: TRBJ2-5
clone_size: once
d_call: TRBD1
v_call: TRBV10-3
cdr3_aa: CATRGQGQETQYF
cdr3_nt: TGTGCCACCAGAGGACAGGGCCAAGAGACCCAGTACTTC

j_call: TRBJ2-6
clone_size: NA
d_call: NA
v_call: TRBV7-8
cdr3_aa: CASSFTSGANVLTF
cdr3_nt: TGTGCCAGCAGCTTTACCTCTGGGGCCAACGTCCTGACTTTC

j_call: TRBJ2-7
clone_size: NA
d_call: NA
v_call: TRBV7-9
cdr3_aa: CASSGGRIYEQYF
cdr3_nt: TGTGCCAGCAGCGGGGGACGGATTTACGAGCAGTACTTC

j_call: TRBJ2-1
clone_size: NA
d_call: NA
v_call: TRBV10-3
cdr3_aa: CAAGPQNTNEQFF
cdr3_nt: TGTGCCGCGGGACCACAGAACACCAATGAGCAGTTCTTC